These T cell receptor beta chains were read from a single sample in a study of T cell repertoires in cytomegalovirus infection. TCRdb reprocessed the reads via MiXCR and lists one record per CDR3 protein. The sample has roughly 990,000 distinct CDR3 sequences, approximately 31% seen once. No antigen is known for these receptors. Sequenced material: cultured CD8+ T cells from PBMCs, taken from culture after CMV antigen stimulation. These receptors all come from a human donor in good health (CMV status not recorded). Some clones in this sample may be carry-over from other donors' samples. Each CDR3 is given without its conserved first and last residue.

v_call: TRBV19; j_call: TRBJ2-2; cdr3_aa: ASSPWTVTGELF
v_call: TRBV19; j_call: TRBJ2-4; cdr3_aa: ASSSERGLSKNIQY
v_call: TRBV7-6; j_call: TRBJ2-4; cdr3_aa: ASSPRRLGSKQNIQY
v_call: TRBV6-2/TRBV6-3; j_call: TRBJ2-1; cdr3_aa: ASSQQGTPTYNEQF
v_call: TRBV5-1; j_call: TRBJ1-1; cdr3_aa: ANSLGIFGILGTEAF
v_call: TRBV6-2/TRBV6-3; j_call: TRBJ2-3; cdr3_aa: ASSSGQHTDTQY
v_call: TRBV2; j_call: TRBJ2-7; cdr3_aa: ASGLAEVEEQY
v_call: TRBV24-1; j_call: TRBJ2-1; cdr3_aa: ATSDSGLVENEQF
v_call: TRBV5-4; j_call: TRBJ2-4; cdr3_aa: ASSLAHRGSKNIQY
v_call: TRBV27; j_call: TRBJ2-2; cdr3_aa: ASSPGQGIGELF
v_call: TRBV11-2; j_call: TRBJ2-6; cdr3_aa: ASSLGESGANVLT
v_call: TRBV27; j_call: TRBJ2-1; cdr3_aa: ASSLPGGLVVEQF
v_call: TRBV7-8; j_call: TRBJ1-2; cdr3_aa: ASSLSPGTLNYGYT
v_call: TRBV20-1; j_call: TRBJ2-1; cdr3_aa: SAPPLGGGYNEQF
v_call: TRBV7-6; j_call: TRBJ1-4; cdr3_aa: ASSSGLRAHGNEKLF
v_call: TRBV6-6; j_call: TRBJ1-1; cdr3_aa: ASSYGAGSLDTEAF
v_call: TRBV7-2; j_call: TRBJ2-5; cdr3_aa: ASSYVAGTQETQY
v_call: TRBV6-1; j_call: TRBJ2-7; cdr3_aa: ASSEALRGTYEQY
v_call: TRBV4-1; j_call: TRBJ2-7; cdr3_aa: ASSPRGQGEWYEQY
v_call: TRBV7-9; j_call: TRBJ2-3; cdr3_aa: ASSLSSYATDTQY
v_call: TRBV28; j_call: TRBJ2-5; cdr3_aa: ASSFYDEETQY
v_call: TRBV11-2; j_call: TRBJ2-1; cdr3_aa: ASSLIRSSYNEQF
v_call: TRBV10-3; j_call: TRBJ2-1; cdr3_aa: ATGQGYNEQF
v_call: TRBV9; j_call: TRBJ1-4; cdr3_aa: ASSVEGLRSTNEKLF
v_call: TRBV9; j_call: TRBJ2-3; cdr3_aa: ASSVGGGVPTDTQY
v_call: TRBV20-1; j_call: TRBJ2-2; cdr3_aa: SARDVAGSFGELF
v_call: TRBV6-2/TRBV6-3; j_call: TRBJ1-1; cdr3_aa: ASSYSARRSGLNTEAF
v_call: TRBV6-1; j_call: TRBJ2-7; cdr3_aa: ASSPTETSSYEQY
v_call: TRBV29-1; j_call: TRBJ2-2; cdr3_aa: SVEVRDTGELF